One sample yielded the 15 T cell receptor beta chains listed below, sequenced in a study of CD8 T cells in ankylosing spondylitis. General study results and limits: Roughly eight highly homologous variants made up a TCR beta motif, and this motif appeared characteristic of ankylosing spondylitis blood.

The antigens for these receptors are not known. TCRdb re-derived calls from the 5' RACE reads in MiXCR, one entry per CDR3 protein. The repertoire consists of about 750,000 distinct CDR3 sequences, with under 20% occurring once and the leading ten covering over 15%. Sequenced sample: blood, either unsorted or a sorted T cell fraction (not recorded which). Receptors originate from a male donor with ankylosing spondylitis.

The CDR3 coding sequence is TGTGCCAGCAGTCCGTCCGGGACTACCCGACGGTACTTC. Protein product: CASSPSGTTRRYF. The rearrangement joins TRBV12-3 or TRBV12-4 to TRBJ2-7; 7 bases are shared with TRBD2. V shed 5 bases, J shed 12 bases, and the junction held 13 bases outside the gene matches. CDR3 length: 13 amino acids.

This clonotype appeared a few times. The J gene is TRBJ2-7, the V gene TRBV7-2, with 8 positions matching TRBD1. The CDR3 is 13 residues long. J lost 2 bases, V lost 8 bases, and 5 bases had no gene match. Germline-derived CDR1 and CDR2 are SGHTA and FQGNSA. The DNA for the CDR3 is TGTGCCAGCGCACAGGGGGTTCCCTACGAGCAGTACTTC. Encoded protein: CASAQGVPYEQYF.

This rearrangement joins TRBV6-1 to TRBJ2-7, with D possibly matching TRBD2 (6 bases). The CDR3 spans 13 residues. The V gene's germline CDR1 is MNHNS and CDR2 SASEGT. The V and J ends lost 5 bases and 1 base respectively, with 9 bases between them. CDR3 nucleotides: TGTGCCAGCAGTCCGGGGGAGTCCTACGAGCAGTACTTC. This gives the protein CASSPGESYEQYF.

The chain employs TRBV18 and TRBJ2-1, with 11 bases fitting TRBD2. Germline CDR1 reads KGHSH; CDR2 reads LQKENI. The trim removed 2 bases at V and 8 bases at J, leaving 2 bases unmatched. This CDR3 is 14 amino acids long. CDR3 region: CASSPTSGSDEQFF. The CDR3 DNA is TGTGCCAGCTCACCAACTAGCGGGAGCGATGAGCAGTTCTTC.

This sequence joins TRBV10-2 and TRBJ1-1; D might be TRBD1 (5 bases). Deletions cut 7 bases from V and 1 base from J, with 16 bases between. CDR1 WSHSY and CDR2 SAAADI come from the germline V gene. The CDR3 contains 15 residues. This CDR3 reads CASTNVWGKNTEAFF. The CDR3 bases are TGCGCCAGCACGAACGTTTGGGGGAAGAACACTGAAGCTTTCTTT.

The V gene is TRBV20-1, the J gene TRBJ1-1; D unclear. Between the trimmed V and J ends, which lost 3 bases and 4 bases, there was a span of 9 bases. CDR3 length: 12 residues. Per germline, CDR1 DFQATT and CDR2 SNEGSKA (reference sequence). This chain's CDR3 is CSARTTTTEAFF. The DNA for the CDR3 is TGCAGTGCTAGGACAACCACCACTGAAGCTTTCTTT.

This clonotype was counted only a few times. V is TRBV7-9 and J is TRBJ2-1; no firm D call. Germline V gene lookup returns CDR1 SEHNR and CDR2 FQNEAQ (reference sequence). V lost 4 bases and J 4 bases, leaving 14 bases between the germline ends. This CDR3 has 15 residues. This CDR3 is CASSSPGEVYNEQFF. DNA for the CDR3: TGTGCCAGCAGCTCACCCGGAGAGGTGTACAATGAGCAGTTCTTC.

This clonotype came up a few times. The rearrangement uses TRBV28 and TRBJ2-7; no definite D call. CDR3 size: 13 residues. Trimming pared 8 bases from V and 0 bases from J, leaving 11 bases between. The germline V gene encodes CDR1 MDHEN and CDR2 SYDVKM. The CDR3 DNA reads TGTGCCAGCGGCCTCAGGCGCTCCTACGAGCAGTACTTC. This gives the protein CASGLRRSYEQYF.

This chain connects TRBV20-1 to TRBJ1-6, with a tentative D call TRBD1 (5 bases). Trimming removed 3 bases at V and 6 bases at J, with 6 bases between. CDR3 length: 12 amino acids. The germline CDR1 and CDR2 sequences are DFQATT and SNEGSKA (reference sequence). The CDR3, as DNA: TGCAGTGCTAGCGGGGCTAATTCACCCCTCCACTTT. It is translated as CSASGANSPLHF.

V usage is TRBV18 and J usage is TRBJ2-5; 7 bases fit TRBD2. J gave up 4 bases and V 0 bases, and 2 bases lay outside the gene matches. This CDR3 is 14 amino acids long. CDR1 is KGHSH and CDR2 is LQKENI in the germline V gene. The DNA of the CDR3 is TGTGCCAGCTCACCACCGGGAGGGGCAGAGACCCAGTACTTC. This gives the protein CASSPPGGAETQYF. The full variable domain, its missing parts supplied by reference TRBV18 and TRBJ2-5, is NAGVMQNPRHLVRRRGQEARLRCSPMKGHSHVYWYRQLPEEGLKFMVYLQKENIIDESGMPKERFSAEFPKEGPSILRIQQVVRGDSAAYFCASSPPGGAETQYFGPGTRLLVL.

A few counts support this clonotype. The V call is TRBV6-5, the J call TRBJ2-7; TRBD2 agrees at 7 bases. Trimming took 4 bases from V and 1 from J; bases not matched to a gene: 4. The CDR3 runs 14 residues. Germline loops: CDR1 MNHEY, CDR2 SVGAGI. In nucleotides, the CDR3 is TGTGCCAGCAGTTCCGAACTAGCGTCCTACGAGCAGTACTTC. It codes for CASSSELASYEQYF.

Many counts were recorded for this clonotype. The rearrangement links TRBV10-3 to TRBJ1-1; 7 nucleotides line up with TRBD1. CDR3 length: 14 residues. Losses at the gene ends were 6 bases for V and 4 bases for J; bases not matched to a gene: 8. Per the germline V gene, CDR1 is ENHRY and CDR2 is SYGVKD. Here the CDR3 DNA reads TGTGCCATCAGCGGGACAGTGGGAGCCACTGAAGCTTTCTTT. Its translation: CAISGTVGATEAFF.

This clonotype has just a few counts. This sequence joins TRBV29-1 and TRBJ1-1; D might be TRBD1 (5 bases). The CDR3 extends over 13 amino acids. V was pared by 4 bases and J by 0 bases, with 9 bases between. Germline CDR1 is SQVTM and CDR2 is ANQGSEA. The CDR3 bases are TGCAGCGTTGTACAGGAACTGAACACTGAAGCTTTCTTT. Amino acids: CSVVQELNTEAFF.

This clonotype was counted many times. This chain joins TRBV12-3 or TRBV12-4 and TRBJ1-1; 8 bases are shared with TRBD1. The J segment lost 3 bases and the V segment lost 6 bases, leaving 6 bases of the junction unmatched. The CDR3 consists of 14 residues. CDR3 residues: CASRKTGAYTEAFF. The CDR3 bases are TGTGCCAGCAGAAAGACAGGGGCCTACACTGAAGCTTTCTTT.

This clonotype was detected a few times. The DNA of the CDR3 is TGCAGTGCTAAAGCGGGAGGTCGAACAACTGAAGCTTTCTTT. Its protein product is CSAKAGGRTTEAFF. The chain carries TRBV20-1 and TRBJ1-1; D is uncertain. This CDR3 has 14 residues. The germline V gene has CDR1 DFQATT and CDR2 SNEGSKA (reference sequence). V lost 4 bases and J lost 5, with 17 bases in between.